The 27 T cell receptor beta chains presented below share a single source sample, sequenced in a study of regulatory T cells in long-lasting Graves disease. Arm-PCR of CDR3 regions and iRepertoire HTBI primers were used to build TCR beta libraries. TCRdb re-called the multiplex PCR reads with MiXCR, one entry per CDR3 protein. The table lists approximately 230,000 distinct CDR3 sequences, around 17% of them singletons, with approximately 20% in the top ten. The time point: newly diagnosed GD, antithyroid drugs for less than 3 months. From RNA extracted from PBMCs, the TCR library was made. The material was peripheral blood mononuclear cells (PBMCs), obtained at new diagnosis, from a patient treated with antithyroid drugs. Source of these receptors: a female donor with Graves disease.

This clonotype was seen ten or more times. The V and J genes are TRBV20-1 and TRBJ1-1; 8 bases fit TRBD1. J gave up 3 bases and V 4 bases, and 10 bases lay outside the gene matches. The CDR3 covers 15 residues. Germline loops: CDR1 DFQATT, CDR2 SNEGSKA (reference sequence). CDR3 nucleotides: TGCAGTGCTACGGCCCCGTTACAGGGGGACACTGAAGCTTTCTTT. Its translation is CSATAPLQGDTEAFF.

This clonotype was picked up many times. The V gene is TRBV20-1, the J gene TRBJ2-1; maybe TRBD1 (5 bases). This CDR3 is 13 amino acids long. Per germline, CDR1 DFQATT and CDR2 SNEGSKA (reference sequence). The V gene lost 5 bases and the J gene lost 5 bases, with 13 bases spanning the gap. The CDR3 loop is CSAGAPADNEQFF. The CDR3 coding sequence is TGCAGTGCTGGGGCCCCTGCGGACAATGAGCAGTTCTTC.

This clonotype was recorded only once. The V and J genes are TRBV27 and TRBJ2-1, with TRBD2 matching over 9 bases. Unmatched junction bases numbered 11, after V lost 5 bases and J lost 6 bases. The germline V gene has CDR1 MNHEY and CDR2 SMNVEV (reference sequence). This CDR3 comprises 16 residues. In DNA, the CDR3 is TGTGCCAGCAGTCCCTCCAGCGGGAGGATGGGCAATGAGCAGTTCTTC. As protein: CASSPSSGRMGNEQFF.

This clonotype was recorded many times. The chain recombines TRBV2 with TRBJ2-7; D is perhaps TRBD2 (6 bases). V dropped 7 bases and J dropped 3 bases, with 10 bases sitting between them. This CDR3 comprises 12 residues. Germline V CDR1 and CDR2: SNHLY, FYNNEI. CDR3 sequence reads: CASMGGNYEQYF. The CDR3 DNA sequence: TGTGCCAGCATGGGCGGGAACTACGAGCAGTACTTC.

This clonotype was found many times. The rearrangement joins TRBV20-1 to TRBJ2-3; D is unclear. Deletions cut 6 bases from V and 5 bases from J, with 12 bases between. The CDR3 extends over 12 amino acids. Germline-derived CDR1 and CDR2 are DFQATT and SNEGSKA (reference sequence). The CDR3 DNA reads as TGCAGTGCCCACTCAGTAGAAGATACGCAGTATTTT. Its protein product is CSAHSVEDTQYF.

This clonotype was seen repeatedly, ten times or more. The chain is built from TRBV4-3 and TRBJ1-2, with TRBD1 identical over 8 bases. The CDR3 spans 15 residues. Germline V CDR1 and CDR2: LGHNA, YSLEER. Unmatched junction bases numbered 6, after V lost 0 bases and J lost 6 bases. This CDR3 reads CASSQDAQGANGYTF. The CDR3, as DNA: TGCGCCAGCAGCCAAGATGCCCAGGGGGCTAATGGCTACACCTTC.

The V call is TRBV11-2, the J call TRBJ1-1, with D unclear. The CDR3 consists of 14 residues. Germline V gene sequence: CDR1 SGHAT, CDR2 FQNNGV. Trimming removed 0 bases at V and 6 bases at J, with 11 bases between. In nucleotides, the CDR3 is TGTGCCAGCAGCTTAGAAATCGGAGGAGCTGAAGCTTTCTTT. Its protein product is CASSLEIGGAEAFF. The complete variable domain, with remaining parts taken from reference TRBV11-2 and TRBJ1-1, reads EAGVAQSPRYKIIEKRQSVAFWCNPISGHATLYWYQQILGQGPKLLIQFQNNGVVDDSQLPKDRFSAERLKGVDSTLKIQPAKLEDSAVYLCASSLEIGGAEAFFGQGTRLTVV.

The chain has TRBV11-2 and TRBJ2-5, with 14 bases fitting TRBD2. CDR3 length equals 19 residues. With 5 bases clipped from V and 5 bases from J, the junction kept 16 bases outside the gene matches. Germline V gene lookup returns CDR1 SGHAT and CDR2 FQNNGV. The CDR3 sequence: CASSLRVGTSGRWGETQYF. The CDR3 DNA reads TGTGCCAGCAGCCTCAGGGTCGGGACTAGCGGGAGATGGGGGGAGACCCAGTACTTC.

This clonotype was seen more than once but under ten times. A clone one base away is much larger, so this may be a read error. The CDR3 sequence is CASSYRPPLSLRNEQFF. DNA for the CDR3: TGTGCCAGCAGTTACCGGCCTCCTTTGTCCCTCCGCAATGAGCAGTTCTTC. The chain recombines TRBV6-5 with TRBJ2-1; D is unresolved. CDR3 length: 17 residues. Trimming pared 2 bases from V and 6 bases from J, leaving 20 bases between. Per germline, CDR1 MNHEY and CDR2 SVGAGI.

This clonotype was counted ten times or more. The V call is TRBV12-3 or TRBV12-4, the J call TRBJ2-1; weak D call: TRBD2 (6 bases). The V end lost 4 bases, the J end lost 10 bases, and 14 bases lay between the germline ends. The length of the CDR3 is 13 residues. The CDR3 DNA sequence: TGTGCCAGCAGTTACGGGACTGGCAGGGAGCAGTTCTTC. It is translated as CASSYGTGREQFF.

Only one count was recorded for this clonotype. A single base separates this from a much larger clone, so it may be a read error. A read error is likely, as this CDR3 ends without the conserved phenylalanine or tryptophan. The chain employs TRBV30 and TRBJ2-7; 8 bases are shared with TRBD1. Germline CDR1 GTSNPN, CDR2 SVGIG (reference sequence). The CDR3 is 13 residues long. J lost 6 bases, V lost 5 bases, and 9 bases had no gene match. The CDR3 sequence is CAWGEDRVPEQYL. The CDR3 coding sequence is TGTGCCTGGGGTGAGGACAGGGTACCCGAGCAGTACTTA.

This clonotype has a count of ten or more. This chain links TRBV19 with TRBJ1-4, with TRBD1 matching 12 bases. CDR1 is LNHDA, CDR2 SQIVND, per germline (reference sequence). CDR3 length equals 15 residues. Trimming cost V 2 bases and J 8 bases; bases outside gene matches: 3. DNA of the CDR3: TGTGCCAGTAGTATAACAGGGACAGGGGGCGAAAAACTGTTTTTT. Protein product: CASSITGTGGEKLFF.

This clonotype was detected many times. The chain carries TRBV24-1 and TRBJ2-7, with TRBD2 identical over 7 bases. CDR1 is KGHDR and CDR2 is SFDVKD in the germline V gene. Losses at the gene ends were 7 bases for V and 5 bases for J; bases not matched to a gene: 13. CDR3 length equals 15 residues. CDR3 DNA sequence: TGTGCCACCAGCGCCTCCTGGGAGGGTTCTGACGAGCAGTACTTC. This sequence encodes CATSASWEGSDEQYF.

Of note for this clonotype: One base separates it from a far larger clone, so it is likely a read error. This rearrangement joins TRBV30 to TRBJ2-5; 11 nucleotides agree with TRBD2. This CDR3 has 17 amino acids. Germline V gene lookup returns CDR1 GTSNPN and CDR2 SVGIG (reference sequence). The CDR3 here is CAWSGSSGRGSYNELFF. The CDR3 nucleotides read TGTGCCTGGAGTGGGAGTAGCGGGAGGGGCTCCTACAATGAGCTGTTCTTC.

This sequence joins TRBV4-3 and TRBJ1-2; tentatively, D is TRBD1 (6 bases). The length of the CDR3 is 15 residues. Germline-derived CDR1 and CDR2 are LGHNA and YSLEER. V dropped 1 base and J dropped 5 bases, with 14 bases sitting between them. The CDR3, as DNA: TGCGCCAGCAGCCAAGCCCTCGGGGGACATTATGGCTACACCTTC. This encodes CASSQALGGHYGYTF.

A few counts support this clonotype. The V call is TRBV19, the J call TRBJ1-5; tentatively, D is TRBD1 (5 bases). V was cut by 9 bases and J by 4 bases, with 13 bases left in between. CDR1 and CDR2 (germline): LNHDA, SQIVND (reference sequence). This CDR3 contains 13 residues. CDR3 in amino acids: CASSDSGNQPQHF. The CDR3 coding sequence is TGTGCCAGCTCCGACAGCGGAAATCAGCCCCAGCATTTT.

The table lists this clonotype with a few counts. One junction end does not reproduce the germline sequence, and a read error may be involved. The chain employs TRBV5-1 and TRBJ2-3, with D possibly being TRBD2 (6 bases). Germline CDR1 and CDR2: SGHRS and YFSETQ. CDR3 length: 13 residues. The CDR3, as DNA: TGTGCCAGCAGCTCGAATGGGGCGGGGACGCAGTATTTT. This translates into CASSSNGAGTQYF.

As regards this clonotype: It is likely a read error: a sequence one base away is far more abundant. The genes are TRBV9 and TRBJ2-7, with 10 bases fitting TRBD2. CDR3 size: 15 residues. Germline assignment: CDR1 SGDLS and CDR2 YYNGEE. Here the CDR3 DNA reads TGTGCCAGCAGCGCCCAACTAGCGGGGAACTACGGGCAGTACTTC. Residues: CASSAQLAGNYGQYF.

In the case of this clonotype: This sequence may be a read error, since a much larger clone differs from it by one base. This chain connects TRBV7-2 to TRBJ1-1; perhaps TRBD1 as D (6 bases). The CDR3 loop spans 14 amino acids. Trimming left V 5 bases short and J 4 bases short, with 14 bases between. The germline V gene encodes CDR1 SGHTA and CDR2 FQGNSA. The CDR3 spells CASSLSRGSTEAFF. Here the CDR3 DNA reads TGTGCCAGCAGCCTTTCCAGGGGCAGCACTGAAGCTTTCTTT.

Ten or more counts support this clonotype. V gene TRBV10-2 combines with J gene TRBJ2-1, with D hard to call. Germline CDR1 is WSHSY and CDR2 is SAAADI. The CDR3 loop spans 15 amino acids. V was clipped by 6 bases and J by 1 base, with 13 bases between them. CDR3 in amino acids: CASSARPPSYNEQFF. The CDR3 DNA reads as TGCGCCAGCAGCGCACGGCCCCCTTCCTACAATGAGCAGTTCTTC.

In its sample, this clonotype was seen many times. The rearrangement uses TRBV19 and TRBJ2-3; tentative D call: TRBD1 (6 bases). Germline V gene lookup returns CDR1 LNHDA and CDR2 SQIVND (reference sequence). V shed 9 bases and J shed 0 bases, with 13 bases lying between them. The CDR3 sequence is 14 residues long. In DNA, the CDR3 is TGTGCCAGCCAATGGACAGCTAGCACAGATACGCAGTATTTT. This translates into CASQWTASTDTQYF.

This clonotype was counted at least ten times. This chain links TRBV27 with TRBJ2-1; 7 nucleotides match TRBD2. Germline CDR1 and CDR2: MNHEY and SMNVEV (reference sequence). This CDR3 has 15 amino acids. Losses at the gene ends were 5 bases for V and 5 bases for J; bases not matched to a gene: 9. The DNA of the CDR3 is TGTGCCAGCAGTACCCTAGCGGCCAGTAACAATGAGCAGTTCTTC. It encodes CASSTLAASNNEQFF.

At least ten counts were recorded for this clonotype. The rearrangement joins TRBV2 to TRBJ1-5, with 7 positions matching TRBD1. Germline-derived CDR1 and CDR2 are SNHLY and FYNNEI. Trimming removed 1 base from V and 7 bases from J; junction bases left unmatched: 7. The CDR3 consists of 15 residues. The CDR3 coding sequence is TGTGCCAGCAGTGAAGTGACAGGGTGGGACCAGCCCCAGCATTTT. Protein product: CASSEVTGWDQPQHF.

Many counts were recorded for this clonotype. V and J are TRBV11-2 and TRBJ2-7; either TRBD1 or TRBD2 may supply D (6 bases each). Germline loops: CDR1 SGHAT, CDR2 FQNNGV. V shed 3 bases and J shed 3 bases, with 12 bases lying between them. There are 14 residues in the CDR3. The CDR3 coding sequence is TGTGCCAGCAGCTTGAGGGGGGAGAGCTACGAGCAGTACTTC. Encoded protein: CASSLRGESYEQYF.

This clonotype occurred many times. This rearrangement joins TRBV7-9 to TRBJ2-1, with 11 positions matching TRBD2. V lost 0 bases to trimming and J lost 7 bases; unmatched junction nucleotides: 8. The V gene's germline CDR1 is SEHNR and CDR2 FQNEAQ (reference sequence). CDR3 length: 17 residues. This CDR3 reads CASSLALAGGDRNEQFF. Written as DNA, the CDR3 is TGTGCCAGCAGCTTAGCCTTAGCGGGAGGGGACCGAAATGAGCAGTTCTTC.

The CDR3 region is CASSQGGSDYGYTF. As DNA, the CDR3 is TGTGCCAGCAGCCAAGGTGGGTCAGACTATGGCTACACCTTC. This chain links TRBV7-2 with TRBJ1-2; D remains unclear. Trimming took 5 bases from V and 3 from J, leaving 13 bases between them. Looked up from germline, CDR1 is SGHTA and CDR2 is FQGNSA. CDR3 length: 14 residues.

This clonotype was picked up many times. A junction end diverges from the germline sequence, so it may reflect a read error. The chain combines TRBV5-1 with TRBJ1-6, with TRBD1 as a possible D gene (5 bases). Germline CDR1 reads SGHRS; CDR2 reads YFSETQ. The CDR3 spans 14 residues. This CDR3 reads CASSLGVSQSPLHF. CDR3 DNA sequence: TGTGCCAGCAGCTTGGGGGTCTCCCAGTCACCCCTCCACTTT.